This entry features one TCR beta chain sequence. Its antigen is undetermined. Germline V CDR1 and CDR2: SEHNR, FQNEAQ (reference sequence). This CDR3 is 13 amino acids long. cDNA libraries for TRB were generated by 5' RACE incorporating UMI labels. TCRdb re-called the 5' RACE reads, yielding one record per CDR3 amino acid sequence without DNA. The data include 80,000 to 100,000 distinct CDR3 sequences; the top ten clones carry 0.75% to 0.95%. The source of the sample is a study of CXCR3-negative and CXCR3-positive naive CD8 T cells. Study-level points and caveats: Partially decreased CXCR3 expression was recorded after cryopreservation, and fresh PBMCs were used in most assays. Naive CXCR3-positive and CXCR3-negative cells shared similar TRBV-TRBJ usage, unlike memory cells. Naive CXCR3-positive cells had TRB CDR3s more hydrophobic than those of CXCR3-negative naive cells.

The receptor was derived from a human donor in good health. Some clones in this sample may be carry-over from other donors' samples. The J gene is TRBJ1-2, the V gene TRBV7-9. Sequencing used naive CXCR3+ CD8+ T cells from blood. Subset in this sample: CD45RO-CCR7+CD27+CD95- naive CD8+ T cells expressing CXCR3 (TNR3+). CDR3 amino acids: CASRGDYGYGYTF.